The entry below gives a single TCR beta chain sequence along with its context. V shed 3 bases and J 5 bases; nucleotides not matched to a gene: 6. Per germline, CDR1 SGHTA and CDR2 FQGNSA. This CDR3 contains 15 residues. Primers included in the PCR were 60 Vbeta and 13 Jbeta primers. Method: immunoSEQ multiplex PCR; TCRdb's copy keeps in-frame clones and lacks some. The top ten clones hold approximately 2.8% of a sample with about 200,000 clones, approximately 80% of them seen once. This entry comes from a study of cytomegalovirus exposure and HLA in healthy donors. The sequence was obtained from a man aged 25 to 40 in good health and CMV-seronegative. The sequencing input was PBMCs. This chain connects TRBV7-2 to TRBJ2-1; TRBD1 agrees at 8 bases. The DNA for the CDR3 is TGTGCCAGCAGCTTCCGGGACAGGATTGACAATGAGCAGTTCTTC. Its protein product is CASSFRDRIDNEQFF.